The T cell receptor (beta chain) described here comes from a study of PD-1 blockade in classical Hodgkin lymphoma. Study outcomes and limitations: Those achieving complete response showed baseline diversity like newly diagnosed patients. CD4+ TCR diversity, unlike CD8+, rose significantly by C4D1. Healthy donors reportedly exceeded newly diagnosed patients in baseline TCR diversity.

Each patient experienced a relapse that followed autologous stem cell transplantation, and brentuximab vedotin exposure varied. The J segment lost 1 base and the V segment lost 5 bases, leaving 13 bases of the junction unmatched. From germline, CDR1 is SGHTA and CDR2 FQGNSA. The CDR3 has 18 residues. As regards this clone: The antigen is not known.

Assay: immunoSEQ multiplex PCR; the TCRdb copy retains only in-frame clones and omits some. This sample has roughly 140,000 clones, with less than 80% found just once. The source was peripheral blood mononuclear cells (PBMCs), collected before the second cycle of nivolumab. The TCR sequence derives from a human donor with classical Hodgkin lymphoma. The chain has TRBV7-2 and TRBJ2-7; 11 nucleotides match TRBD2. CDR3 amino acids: CASSPWGLAGGTSYEQYF. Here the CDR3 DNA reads TGTGCCAGCAGCCCGTGGGGGCTAGCGGGGGGCACATCCTACGAGCAGTACTTC. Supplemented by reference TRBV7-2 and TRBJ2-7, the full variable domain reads GAGVSQSPSNKVTEKGKDVELRCDPISGHTALYWYRQSLGQGLEFLIYFQGNSAPDKSGLPSDRFSAERTGGSVSTLTIQRTQQEDSAVYLCASSPWGLAGGTSYEQYFGPGTRLTVT.